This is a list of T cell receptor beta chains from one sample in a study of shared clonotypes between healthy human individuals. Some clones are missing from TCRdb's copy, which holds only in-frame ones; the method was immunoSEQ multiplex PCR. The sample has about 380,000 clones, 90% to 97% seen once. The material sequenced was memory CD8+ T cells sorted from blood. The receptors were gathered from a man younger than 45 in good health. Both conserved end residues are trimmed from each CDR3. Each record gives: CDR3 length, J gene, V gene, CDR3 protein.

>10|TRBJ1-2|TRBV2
ASSRGNYGYT
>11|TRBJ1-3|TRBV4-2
ASSQDPGNTIY
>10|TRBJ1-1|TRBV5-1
ASSLEGTEAF
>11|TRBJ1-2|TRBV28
ASSSTGLSGYT
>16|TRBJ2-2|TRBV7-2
ASSRTGTSGRVTGELF
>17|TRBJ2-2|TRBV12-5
ASGPGSGGPNSNTGELF
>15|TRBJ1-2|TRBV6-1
ASSGPGTGTLGYGYT
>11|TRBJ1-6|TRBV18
ASSQGSNSPLH
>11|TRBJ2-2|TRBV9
ASSVVGGGELF
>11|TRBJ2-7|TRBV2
ASSPGTGGEQY
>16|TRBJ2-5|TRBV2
ASSPYWTLAGDRETQY
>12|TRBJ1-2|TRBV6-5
ASSSSTGGYGYT
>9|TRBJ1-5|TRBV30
APQGNQPQH
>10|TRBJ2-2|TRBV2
ASSNPPGELF
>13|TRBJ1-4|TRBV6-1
ASRQGPTSDEKLF
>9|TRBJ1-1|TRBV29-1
SVDRATEAF
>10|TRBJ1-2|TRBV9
ASSGSGDGYT
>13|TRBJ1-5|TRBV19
ASRTGQGRDQPQH